This T cell receptor (beta chain) stems from a study of CD8+ T cells in alopecia areata. Study conclusions and caveats: Sequencing of scalp tissue also captures the resident alphabeta T cells of normal skin. TCR sharing across patients was less clear than in mice, possibly HLA-related.

On this clone: The antigen is not known.

As the sequencing template, cDNA was produced by extracting RNA and reverse transcribing it. Data came from immunoSEQ multiplex PCR; TCRdb stores just in-frame clones and leaves some out. The sample includes some 110,000 clones, roughly two thirds of them seen just once. CDR1 is MNHNS, CDR2 SASEGT, per germline. V was clipped by 5 bases and J by 8 bases; unmatched bases: 7. This CDR3 is 13 amino acids long. The TCR was taken from a human donor in good health. Source material: CD4+ T cells sorted from blood. The chain joins TRBV6-1 to TRBJ1-2; 8 bases are a match to TRBD1. CDR3 sequence (DNA): TGTGCCAGCAGTCCAGGACAGGGACACGGCTACACCTTC. Translation gives CASSPGQGHGYTF.